The clone carrying this T cell receptor beta chain has a count of ten or more. What it recognizes is unknown. These data are taken from a study of tumor-infiltrating lymphocytes in primary liver carcinoma. Study-wide background: Productive TCRbeta reads per sample were roughly 3.5 to 8 million, not differing by tissue. Regarding the study as a whole: Only about 7-25% of top clones were detected in each of the five tumor regions. Less overlap was seen in tumor-adjacent and tumor-blood pairs than in tumor region pairs.

Scientists recovered RNA and DNA together from around 20-30 mg of unsorted bulk tissue. Synthesis of TCR beta cDNA was carried out from 500 ng total RNA with a constant-region primer. Sequencing libraries for TCR beta derived from three nested multiplex PCR rounds that used slightly modified ARM-PCR. In the first two PCR rounds, TRBV1-TRBV30 forward primers were paired with a C-beta reverse primer, and each round lasted around 10 cycles. In TCRdb, the multiplex PCR reads were re-called with MiXCR into one record per CDR3 protein. The data contain approximately 73,000 distinct CDR3 sequences, about 70% of them singletons. Deletions cut 4 bases from V and 5 bases from J, with 17 bases between. The CDR3 covers 15 residues. Germline CDR1 and CDR2: MGHRA and YSYEKL.

The clonotype was recovered from a woman between 55 and 75 years old with primary liver carcinoma and hepatitis B virus infection. The chain combines TRBV4-1 with TRBJ1-2; a possible D gene is TRBD1 (6 bases). The source material was liver tumor tissue from sampling region 4. Subset in this sample: tumor region T4, right-lateral pole. The DNA for the CDR3 is TGCGCCAGCAGCCTCCGGGACACCCAATCGTATGGCTACACCTTC. It specifies CASSLRDTQSYGYTF.